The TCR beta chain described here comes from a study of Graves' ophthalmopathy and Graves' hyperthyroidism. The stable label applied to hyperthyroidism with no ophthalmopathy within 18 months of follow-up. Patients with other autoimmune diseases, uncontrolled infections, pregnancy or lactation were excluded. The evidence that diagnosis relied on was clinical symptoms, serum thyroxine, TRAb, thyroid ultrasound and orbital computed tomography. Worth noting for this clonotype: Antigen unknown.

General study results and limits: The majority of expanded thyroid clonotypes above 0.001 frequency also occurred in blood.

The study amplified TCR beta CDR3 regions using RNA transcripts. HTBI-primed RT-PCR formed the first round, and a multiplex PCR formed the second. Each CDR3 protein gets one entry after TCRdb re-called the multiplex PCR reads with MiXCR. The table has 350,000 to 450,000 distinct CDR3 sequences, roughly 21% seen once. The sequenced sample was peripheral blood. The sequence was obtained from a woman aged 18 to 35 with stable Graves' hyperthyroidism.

CDR3 nucleotides: TGTGCCAGCAGCCCCGGGACAGGGAGGATTGCCATTCAGTACTTC. Translation gives CASSPGTGRIAIQYF. V gene TRBV11-2 combines with J gene TRBJ2-4, with 9 bases matching TRBD1. CDR1 SGHAT and CDR2 FQNNGV come from the germline V gene. The CDR3 totals 15 residues. V lost 5 bases to trimming and J lost 9 bases; unmatched junction nucleotides: 11.